This T cell receptor (beta chain) came from a study of shared clonotypes between healthy human individuals. Study information: Donors had three CD4 naive, three CD4 memory, two CD8 naive and one CD8 memory plate apiece.

Genomic DNA per cell subset filled all wells of several immunoSEQ plates. Approximately 200 ng DNA, tens of thousands of T cell genomes, went into each sorted-subset replicate PCR. Sequencing was performed with immunoSEQ multiplex PCR; in TCRdb, only in-frame clones are kept and a portion is missing. The repertoire has some 2.1 million clones, about 94% of them found once; the top ten carry roughly 1.7%. CD45RO-negative, CCR7-selected cells formed the naive CD8 fraction, which excluded terminally differentiated effector memory CD45RA+ cells. The CDR3 loop spans 16 amino acids. Between the trimmed V and J ends, which lost 4 bases and 4 bases, there was a span of 17 bases. Per germline, CDR1 SEHNR and CDR2 FQNEAQ (reference sequence).

Sequenced input: naive CD8+ T cells from PBMCs. This chain joins TRBV7-9 and TRBJ1-3; no clear D. This TCR was recovered from a man between 18 and 35 years old in good health. Some clones in this sample may be carry-over from other donors' samples. CDR3 coding DNA: TGTGCCAGCAGCTCGACCAGGAGCGTTGGCGGAAACACCATATATTTT. Translating it yields CASSSTRSVGGNTIYF.